This record concerns one TCR beta chain sequence. V shed 5 bases, J shed 4 bases, and the junction held 15 bases outside the gene matches. This CDR3 is built from 17 residues. Per the germline V gene, CDR1 is MRHNA and CDR2 is SNTAGT. Original data processing: It was from reference gene primer amplification that nucleated cell counts were estimated. This table comes from immunoSEQ multiplex PCR, and its TCRdb copy is limited to in-frame clones, with some not included. V and J calls and clone size come straight from that table; D and trimming were deduced from the DNA. The repertoire holds some 110,000 clones, with more than 70% as singletons. These data belong to a study of blood T cell repertoires in COVID-19. Study overall: Researchers got acute and convalescent COVID-19 samples from the United States, Italy and Spain. T cells, B-cell-depleted T cells, or PBMCs provided the cDNA or gDNA that served as material.

The rearrangement uses TRBV6-4 and TRBJ1-2, with TRBD1 identical over 8 bases. Sequenced material: peripheral blood. The TCR originated in a human donor in a cohort sampled during active COVID-19. Written as DNA, the CDR3 is TGTGCCAGCAGTCCCTCCGGTTACGGACAGGGCAGCTATGGCTACACCTTC. Encoded protein: CASSPSGYGQGSYGYTF.